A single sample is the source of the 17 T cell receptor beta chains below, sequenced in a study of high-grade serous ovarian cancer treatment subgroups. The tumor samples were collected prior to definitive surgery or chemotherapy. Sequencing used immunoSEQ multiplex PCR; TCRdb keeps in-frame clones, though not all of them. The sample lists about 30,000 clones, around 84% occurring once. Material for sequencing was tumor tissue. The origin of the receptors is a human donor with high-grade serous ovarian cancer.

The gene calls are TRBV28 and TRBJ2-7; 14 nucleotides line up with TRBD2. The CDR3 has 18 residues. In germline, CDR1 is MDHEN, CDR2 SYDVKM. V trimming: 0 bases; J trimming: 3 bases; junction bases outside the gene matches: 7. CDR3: CASSLWRLGTSGSYEQYF. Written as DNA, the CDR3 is TGTGCCAGCAGTTTATGGAGGCTCGGGACTAGCGGGAGCTACGAGCAGTACTTC. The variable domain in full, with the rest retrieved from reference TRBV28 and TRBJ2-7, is DVKVTQSSRYLVKRTGEKVFLECVQDMDHENMFWYRQDPGLGLRLIYFSYDVKMKEKGDIPEGYSVSREKKERFSLILESASTNQTSMYLCASSLWRLGTSGSYEQYFGPGTRLTVT.

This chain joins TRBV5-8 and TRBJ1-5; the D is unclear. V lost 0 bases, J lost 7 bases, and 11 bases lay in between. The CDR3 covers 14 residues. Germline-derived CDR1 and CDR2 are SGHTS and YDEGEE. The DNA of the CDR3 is TGTGCCAGCAGCTTGGCCTCGGTAAGACAGCCCCAGCATTTT. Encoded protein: CASSLASVRQPQHF.

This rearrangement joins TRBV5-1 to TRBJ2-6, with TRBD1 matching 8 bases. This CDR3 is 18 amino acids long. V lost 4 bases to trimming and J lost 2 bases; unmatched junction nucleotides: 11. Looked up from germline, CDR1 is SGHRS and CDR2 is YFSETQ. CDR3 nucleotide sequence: TGCGCCAGCAGCGACGGGACAGGTCTCGGTACTGGGGCCAACGTCCTGACTTTC. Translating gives CASSDGTGLGTGANVLTF.

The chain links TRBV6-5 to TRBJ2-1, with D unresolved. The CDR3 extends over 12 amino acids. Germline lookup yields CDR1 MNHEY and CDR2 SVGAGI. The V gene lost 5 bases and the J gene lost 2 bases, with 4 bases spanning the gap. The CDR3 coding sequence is TGTGCCAGCAGTCGGGCCTACAATGAGCAGTTCTTC. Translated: CASSRAYNEQFF.

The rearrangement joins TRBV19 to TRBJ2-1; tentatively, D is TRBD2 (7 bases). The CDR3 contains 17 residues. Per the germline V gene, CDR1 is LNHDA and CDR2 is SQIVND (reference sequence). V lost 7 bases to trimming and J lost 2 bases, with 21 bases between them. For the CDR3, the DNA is TGTGCCAGTATGACTAGGGGGGGGCTTGGGGCCTACAATGAGCAGTTCTTC. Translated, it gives CASMTRGGLGAYNEQFF. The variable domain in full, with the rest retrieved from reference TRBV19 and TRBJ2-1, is DGGITQSPKYLFRKEGQNVTLSCEQNLNHDAMYWYRQDPGQGLRLIYYSQIVNDFQKGDIAEGYSVSREKKESFPLTVTSAQKNPTAFYLCASMTRGGLGAYNEQFFGPGTRLTVL.

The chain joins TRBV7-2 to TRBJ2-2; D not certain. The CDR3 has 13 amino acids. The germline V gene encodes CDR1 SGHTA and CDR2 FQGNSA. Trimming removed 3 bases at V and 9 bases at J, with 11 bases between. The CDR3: CASSLPPPRELFF. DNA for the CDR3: TGTGCCAGCAGCTTGCCCCCCCCTAGGGAGCTGTTTTTT.

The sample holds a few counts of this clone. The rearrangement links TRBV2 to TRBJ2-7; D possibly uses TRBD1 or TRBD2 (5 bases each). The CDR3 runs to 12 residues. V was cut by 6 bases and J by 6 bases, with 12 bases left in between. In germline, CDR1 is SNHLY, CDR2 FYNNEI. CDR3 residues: CASRLGRLEQYF. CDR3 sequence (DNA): TGTGCCAGCAGGTTGGGACGGCTCGAGCAGTACTTC.

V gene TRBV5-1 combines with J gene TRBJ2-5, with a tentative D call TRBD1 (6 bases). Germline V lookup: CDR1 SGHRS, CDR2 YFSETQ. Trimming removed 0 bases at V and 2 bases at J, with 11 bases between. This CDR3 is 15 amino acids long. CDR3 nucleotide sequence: TGCGCCAGCAGCTTGGGATCCGGACAGCAAGAGACCCAGTACTTC. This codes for CASSLGSGQQETQYF.

In DNA, the CDR3 is TGCAGCGCCGAGGGGAGGGTAAGCGCCTACAATGAGCAGTTCTTC. Translation gives CSAEGRVSAYNEQFF. The chain joins TRBV29-1 to TRBJ2-1; 7 nucleotides match TRBD2. This CDR3 has 15 residues. In germline, CDR1 is SQVTM, CDR2 ANQGSEA. Losses at the gene ends were 7 bases for V and 2 bases for J; bases not matched to a gene: 11.

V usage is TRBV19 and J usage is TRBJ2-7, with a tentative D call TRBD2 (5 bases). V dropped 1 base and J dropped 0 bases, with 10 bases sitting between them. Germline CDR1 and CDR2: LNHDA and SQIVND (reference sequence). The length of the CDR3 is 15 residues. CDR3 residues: CASSIGRRSSYEQYF. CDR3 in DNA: TGTGCCAGTAGTATAGGGCGGAGGAGCTCCTACGAGCAGTACTTC. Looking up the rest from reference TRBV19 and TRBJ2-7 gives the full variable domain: DGGITQSPKYLFRKEGQNVTLSCEQNLNHDAMYWYRQDPGQGLRLIYYSQIVNDFQKGDIAEGYSVSREKKESFPLTVTSAQKNPTAFYLCASSIGRRSSYEQYFGPGTRLTVT.

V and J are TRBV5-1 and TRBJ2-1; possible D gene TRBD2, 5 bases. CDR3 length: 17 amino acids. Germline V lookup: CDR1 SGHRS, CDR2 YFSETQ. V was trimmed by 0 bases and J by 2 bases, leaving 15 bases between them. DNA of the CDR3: TGCGCCAGCAGCTTGGGTTCGGTGGGGAGCGCCTACAATGAGCAGTTCTTC. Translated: CASSLGSVGSAYNEQFF.

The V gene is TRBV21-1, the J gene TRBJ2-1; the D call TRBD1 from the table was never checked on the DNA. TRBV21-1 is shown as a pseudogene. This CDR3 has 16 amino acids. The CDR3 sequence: CARPAAGTGSYNEQFF. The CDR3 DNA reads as TGTGCCAGGCCAGCCGCAGGGACAGGGTCCTACAATGAGCAGTTCTTC.

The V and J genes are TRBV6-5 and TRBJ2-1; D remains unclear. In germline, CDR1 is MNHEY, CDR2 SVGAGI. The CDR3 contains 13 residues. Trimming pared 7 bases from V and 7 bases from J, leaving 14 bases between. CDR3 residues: CASTLTGRNEQFF. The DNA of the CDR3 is TGTGCCAGCACCCTGACTGGCCGTAATGAGCAGTTCTTC.

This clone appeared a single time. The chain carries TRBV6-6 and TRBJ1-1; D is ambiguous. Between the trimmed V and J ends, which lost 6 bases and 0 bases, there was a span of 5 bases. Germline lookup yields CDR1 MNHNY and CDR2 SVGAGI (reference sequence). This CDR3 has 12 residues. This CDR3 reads CASRVLNTEAFF. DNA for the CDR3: TGTGCCAGCAGGGTCTTGAACACTGAAGCTTTCTTT.

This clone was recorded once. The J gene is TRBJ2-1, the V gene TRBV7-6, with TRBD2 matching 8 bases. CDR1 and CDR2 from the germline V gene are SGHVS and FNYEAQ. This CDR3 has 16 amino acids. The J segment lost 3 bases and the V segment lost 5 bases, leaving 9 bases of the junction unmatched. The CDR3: CASSRGLAEYYNEQFF. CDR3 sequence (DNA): TGTGCCAGCAGCCGAGGACTAGCCGAGTACTACAATGAGCAGTTCTTC.

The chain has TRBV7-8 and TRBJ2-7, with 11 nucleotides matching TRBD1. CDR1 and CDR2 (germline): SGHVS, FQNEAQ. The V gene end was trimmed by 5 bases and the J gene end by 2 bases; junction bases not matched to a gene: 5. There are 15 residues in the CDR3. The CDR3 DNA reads TGTGCCAGCAGCCTCAGGACAGGGGGCCCCTACGAGCAGTACTTC. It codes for CASSLRTGGPYEQYF.

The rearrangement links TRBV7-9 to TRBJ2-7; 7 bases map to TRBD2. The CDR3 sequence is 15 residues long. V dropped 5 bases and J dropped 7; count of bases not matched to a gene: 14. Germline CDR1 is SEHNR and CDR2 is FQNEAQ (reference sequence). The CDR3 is CASSLTGLAAEEQYF. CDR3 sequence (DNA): TGTGCCAGCAGCCTAACCGGGCTAGCGGCAGAAGAGCAGTACTTC.